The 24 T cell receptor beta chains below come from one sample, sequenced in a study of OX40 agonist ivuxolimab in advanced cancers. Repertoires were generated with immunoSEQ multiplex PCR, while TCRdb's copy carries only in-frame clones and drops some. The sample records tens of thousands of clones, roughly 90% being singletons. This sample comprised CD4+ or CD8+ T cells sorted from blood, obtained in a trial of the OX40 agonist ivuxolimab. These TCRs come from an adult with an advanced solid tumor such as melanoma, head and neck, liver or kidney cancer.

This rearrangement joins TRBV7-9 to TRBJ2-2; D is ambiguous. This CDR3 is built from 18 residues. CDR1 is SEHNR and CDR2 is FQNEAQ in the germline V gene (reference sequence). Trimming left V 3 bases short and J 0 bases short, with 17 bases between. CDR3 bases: TGTGCCAGCAGCTTCCTGACCTCGACACATGCGAACACCGGGGAGCTGTTTTTT. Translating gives CASSFLTSTHANTGELFF.

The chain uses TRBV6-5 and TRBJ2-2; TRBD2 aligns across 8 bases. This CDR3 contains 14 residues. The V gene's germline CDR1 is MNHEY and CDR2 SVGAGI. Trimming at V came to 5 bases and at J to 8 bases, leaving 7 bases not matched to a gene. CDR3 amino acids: CASSDPGLVGELFF. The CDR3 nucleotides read TGTGCCAGCAGTGATCCGGGACTAGTGGGGGAGCTGTTTTTT.

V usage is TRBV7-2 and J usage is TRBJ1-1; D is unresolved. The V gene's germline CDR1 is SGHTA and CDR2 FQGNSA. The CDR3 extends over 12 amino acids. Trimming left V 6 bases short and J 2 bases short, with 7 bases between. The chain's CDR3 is CASRTVNTEAFF. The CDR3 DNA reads TGTGCCAGCAGGACCGTTAACACTGAAGCTTTCTTT.

The CDR3 protein is CASSLDRADTQYF. The CDR3 DNA is TGTGCCAGCAGCTTAGACCGAGCAGATACGCAGTATTTT. The genes are TRBV11-2 and TRBJ2-3, with D unresolved. Germline CDR1 is SGHAT and CDR2 is FQNNGV. The CDR3 spans 13 residues. With 0 bases removed from V and 4 bases from J, the gap between germline ends came to 5 bases.

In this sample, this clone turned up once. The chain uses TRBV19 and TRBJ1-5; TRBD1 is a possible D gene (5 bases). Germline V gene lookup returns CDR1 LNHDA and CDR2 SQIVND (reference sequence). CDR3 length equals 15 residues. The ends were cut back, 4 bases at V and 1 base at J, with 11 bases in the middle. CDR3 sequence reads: CASSTGTQSNQPQHF. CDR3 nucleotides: TGTGCCAGTAGTACCGGGACTCAGAGCAATCAGCCCCAGCATTTT.

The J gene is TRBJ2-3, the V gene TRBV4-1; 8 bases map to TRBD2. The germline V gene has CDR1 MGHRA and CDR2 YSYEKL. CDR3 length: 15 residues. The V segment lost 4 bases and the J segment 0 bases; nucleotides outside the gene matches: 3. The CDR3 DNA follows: TGCGCCAGCAGCCTTAGCGGGGATAGCACAGATACGCAGTATTTT. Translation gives CASSLSGDSTDTQYF.

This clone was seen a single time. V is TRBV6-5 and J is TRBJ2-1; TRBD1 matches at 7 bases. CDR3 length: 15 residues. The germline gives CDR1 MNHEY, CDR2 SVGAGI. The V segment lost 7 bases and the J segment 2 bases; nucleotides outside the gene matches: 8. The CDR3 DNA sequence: TGTGCCAGCAAAAAAGACAGGGTCCCCTACAATGAGCAGTTCTTC. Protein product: CASKKDRVPYNEQFF.

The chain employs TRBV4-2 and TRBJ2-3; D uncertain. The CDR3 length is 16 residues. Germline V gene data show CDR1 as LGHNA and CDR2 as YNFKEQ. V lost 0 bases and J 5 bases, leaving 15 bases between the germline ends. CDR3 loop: CASSQDESRRGDTQYF. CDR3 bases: TGTGCCAGCAGCCAAGATGAGAGTCGCCGAGGAGATACGCAGTATTTT.

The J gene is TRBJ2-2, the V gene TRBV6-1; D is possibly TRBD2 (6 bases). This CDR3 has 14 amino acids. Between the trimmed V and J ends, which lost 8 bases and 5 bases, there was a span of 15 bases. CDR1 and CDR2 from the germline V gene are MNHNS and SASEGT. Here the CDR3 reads CASRAGEVTGELFF. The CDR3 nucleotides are TGTGCCAGCCGAGCGGGCGAAGTTACCGGGGAGCTGTTTTTT.

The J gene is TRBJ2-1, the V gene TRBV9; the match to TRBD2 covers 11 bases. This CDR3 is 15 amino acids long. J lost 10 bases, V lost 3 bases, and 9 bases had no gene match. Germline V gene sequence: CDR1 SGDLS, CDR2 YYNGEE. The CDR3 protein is CASSATSGTGVEQFF. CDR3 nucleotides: TGTGCCAGCAGCGCGACTAGCGGGACCGGAGTAGAGCAGTTCTTC.

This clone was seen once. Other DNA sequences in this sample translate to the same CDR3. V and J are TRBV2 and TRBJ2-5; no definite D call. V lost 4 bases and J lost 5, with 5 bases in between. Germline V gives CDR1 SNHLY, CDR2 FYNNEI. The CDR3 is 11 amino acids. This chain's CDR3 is CASSVRETQYF. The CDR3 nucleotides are TGTGCCAGCAGTGTGCGGGAGACCCAGTACTTC.

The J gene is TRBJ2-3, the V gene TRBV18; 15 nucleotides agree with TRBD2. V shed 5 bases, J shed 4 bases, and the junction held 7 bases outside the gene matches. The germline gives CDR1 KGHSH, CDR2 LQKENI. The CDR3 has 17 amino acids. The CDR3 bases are TGTGCCAGCTCATTAGGACTAGCGGGAGGGCCTGCAGATACGCAGTATTTT. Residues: CASSLGLAGGPADTQYF. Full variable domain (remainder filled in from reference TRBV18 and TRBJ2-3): NAGVMQNPRHLVRRRGQEARLRCSPMKGHSHVYWYRQLPEEGLKFMVYLQKENIIDESGMPKERFSAEFPKEGPSILRIQQVVRGDSAAYFCASSLGLAGGPADTQYFGPGTRLTVL.

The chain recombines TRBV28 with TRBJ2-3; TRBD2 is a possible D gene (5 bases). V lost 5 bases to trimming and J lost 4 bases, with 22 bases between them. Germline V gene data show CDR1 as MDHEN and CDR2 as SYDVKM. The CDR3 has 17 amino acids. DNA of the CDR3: TGTGCCAGCAGTGCTCCCTTCGGCGGCGGAGGAGCAGATACGCAGTATTTT. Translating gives CASSAPFGGGGADTQYF.

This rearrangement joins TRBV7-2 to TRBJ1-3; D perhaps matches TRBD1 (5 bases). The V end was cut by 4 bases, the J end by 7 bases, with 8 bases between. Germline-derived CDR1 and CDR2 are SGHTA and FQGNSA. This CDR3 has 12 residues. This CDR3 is CASSWGVNTIYF. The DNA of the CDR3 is TGTGCCAGCAGCTGGGGGGTGAACACCATATATTTT.

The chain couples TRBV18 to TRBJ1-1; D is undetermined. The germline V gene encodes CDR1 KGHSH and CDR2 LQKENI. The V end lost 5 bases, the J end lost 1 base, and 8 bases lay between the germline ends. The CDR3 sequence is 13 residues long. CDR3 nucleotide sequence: TGTGCCAGCTCAGAAGCCCAGAACACTGAAGCTTTCTTT. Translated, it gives CASSEAQNTEAFF.

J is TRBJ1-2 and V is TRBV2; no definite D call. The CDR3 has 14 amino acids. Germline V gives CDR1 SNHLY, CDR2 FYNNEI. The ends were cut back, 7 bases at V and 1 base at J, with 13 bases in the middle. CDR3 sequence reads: CASTFSGVNYGYTF. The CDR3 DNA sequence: TGTGCCAGCACTTTCTCTGGAGTTAACTATGGCTACACCTTC.

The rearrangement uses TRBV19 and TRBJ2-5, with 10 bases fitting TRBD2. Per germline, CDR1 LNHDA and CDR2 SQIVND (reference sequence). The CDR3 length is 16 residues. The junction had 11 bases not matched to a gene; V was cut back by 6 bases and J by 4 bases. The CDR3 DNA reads TGTGCCAGTAGCTTGGGGGTAGCGGGAGGTGGAGAGACCCAGTACTTC. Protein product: CASSLGVAGGGETQYF.

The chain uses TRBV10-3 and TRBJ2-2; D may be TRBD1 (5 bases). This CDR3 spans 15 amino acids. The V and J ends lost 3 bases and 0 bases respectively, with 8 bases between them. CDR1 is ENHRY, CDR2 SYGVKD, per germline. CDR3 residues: CAISEKGTNTGELFF. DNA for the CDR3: TGTGCCATCAGTGAAAAGGGGACGAACACCGGGGAGCTGTTTTTT.

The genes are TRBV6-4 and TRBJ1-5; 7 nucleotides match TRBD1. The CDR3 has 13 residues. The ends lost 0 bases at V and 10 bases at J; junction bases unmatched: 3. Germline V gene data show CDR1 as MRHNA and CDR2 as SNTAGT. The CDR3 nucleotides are TGTGCCAGCAGTGACTCAGGGGGCCTTCCCCAGCATTTT. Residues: CASSDSGGLPQHF.

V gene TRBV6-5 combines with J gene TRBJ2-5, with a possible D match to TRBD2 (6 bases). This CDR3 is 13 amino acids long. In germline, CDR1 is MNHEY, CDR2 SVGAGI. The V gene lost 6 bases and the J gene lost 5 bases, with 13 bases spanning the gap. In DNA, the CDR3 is TGTGCCAGCAGGGAGGGAGGATGGGAGACCCAGTACTTC. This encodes CASREGGWETQYF.

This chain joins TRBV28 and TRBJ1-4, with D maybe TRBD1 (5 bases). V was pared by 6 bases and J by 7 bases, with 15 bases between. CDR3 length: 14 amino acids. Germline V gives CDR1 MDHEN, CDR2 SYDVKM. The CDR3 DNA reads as TGTGCCAGCAGCTTCTTCTCGAGGGGTGAAAAACTGTTTTTT. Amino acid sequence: CASSFFSRGEKLFF.

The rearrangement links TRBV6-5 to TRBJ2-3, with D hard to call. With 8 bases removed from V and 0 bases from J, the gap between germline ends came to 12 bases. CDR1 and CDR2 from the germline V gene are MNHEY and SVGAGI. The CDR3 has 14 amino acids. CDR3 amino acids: CASGWQLSTDTQYF. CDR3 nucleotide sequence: TGTGCCAGCGGGTGGCAGCTTAGCACAGATACGCAGTATTTT.

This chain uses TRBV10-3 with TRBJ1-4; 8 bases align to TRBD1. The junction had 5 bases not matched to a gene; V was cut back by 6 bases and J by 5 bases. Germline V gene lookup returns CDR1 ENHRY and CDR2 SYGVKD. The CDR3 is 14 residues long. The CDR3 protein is CAISRTGRNEKLFF. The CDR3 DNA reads TGTGCCATCAGCAGGACAGGGCGGAATGAAAAACTGTTTTTT.

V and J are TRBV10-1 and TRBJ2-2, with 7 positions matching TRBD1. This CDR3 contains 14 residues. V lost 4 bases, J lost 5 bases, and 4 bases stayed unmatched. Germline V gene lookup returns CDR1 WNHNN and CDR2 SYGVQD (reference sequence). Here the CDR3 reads CASSGGQLTGELFF. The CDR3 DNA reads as TGCGCCAGCAGTGGGGGACAGCTGACCGGGGAGCTGTTTTTT.